This T cell receptor beta chain was documented in a study of CD8 T cells in Susac syndrome. There are 15 residues in the CDR3. Losses at the gene ends were 5 bases for V and 4 bases for J; bases not matched to a gene: 10. Germline V gene data show CDR1 as MNHEY and CDR2 as SVGEGT. Roughly 0.45 to 1 ug RNA was reverse transcribed with random hexamers. TCRdb reprocessed the immunoSEQ multiplex PCR reads via MiXCR and lists one record per CDR3 protein. Of about 130,000 distinct CDR3 sequences in the sample, 90% to 95% were seen once. The sequenced material came from CD4+ T cells from PBMCs. This clonotype was obtained from a human donor in good health. V is TRBV6-2 or TRBV6-3 and J is TRBJ2-7; 8 bases fit TRBD2. Written as DNA, the CDR3 is TGTGCCAGCAGTCTTACTAGCGGAGGCCCTTACGAGCAGTACTTC. It translates to CASSLTSGGPYEQYF.